These T cell receptor beta chains were read from a single sample in a study of technical replicates of blood from several donors. Clones were read by immunoSEQ multiplex PCR, and TCRdb kept only the in-frame ones, dropping some. The sample yields tens of thousands of clones, around 91% seen once. The sample consisted of PBMCs. These receptors all come from a human donor in good health. Some clones in this sample may be carry-over from other donors' samples. CDR3s include the opening cysteine and the closing phenylalanine or tryptophan. The order of the fields is CDR3 length, clone size, D gene, V gene, J gene, CDR3 protein, CDR3 DNA. The D gene is left open where the match is weak. Rows give clone size only sometimes, using once, few, many, or a class for an expanded clone.

len: 16
abundance: .
d_gene: TRBD2
v_gene: TRBV7-3
j_gene: TRBJ2-5
CDR3aa: CASSAGTSGVRETQYF
CDR3nt: TGTGCCAGCAGCGCCGGGACTAGCGGGGTCCGCGAGACCCAGTACTTC

len: 14
abundance: .
d_gene: TRBD2
v_gene: TRBV5-4
j_gene: TRBJ2-3
CDR3aa: CASSAGGFSATQYF
CDR3nt: TGTGCCAGCAGCGCCGGGGGGTTTTCCGCTACGCAGTATTTT

len: 14
abundance: once
d_gene: TRBD2
v_gene: TRBV7-3
j_gene: TRBJ2-1
CDR3aa: CASSPSGGADEQFF
CDR3nt: TGTGCCAGCAGCCCTAGCGGGGGGGCCGATGAGCAGTTCTTC

len: 17
abundance: few
d_gene: .
v_gene: TRBV28
j_gene: TRBJ2-3
CDR3aa: CASSTPYGLAFTDTQYF
CDR3nt: TGTGCCAGCTCAACCCCTTATGGGCTAGCATTCACAGATACGCAGTATTTT

len: 13
abundance: .
d_gene: TRBD2
v_gene: TRBV5-5
j_gene: TRBJ2-7
CDR3aa: CASRPAGRDEQYF
CDR3nt: TGTGCCAGCAGGCCGGCAGGGAGGGACGAGCAGTACTTC

len: 12
abundance: .
d_gene: .
v_gene: TRBV19
j_gene: TRBJ1-2
CDR3aa: CASIEVCYGYTF
CDR3nt: TGTGCCAGTATTGAGGTTTGCTATGGCTACACCTTC

len: 13
abundance: once
d_gene: .
v_gene: TRBV19
j_gene: TRBJ1-2
CDR3aa: CASSIAGAGGYTF
CDR3nt: TGTGCCAGTAGTATAGCTGGAGCTGGGGGCTACACCTTC

len: 17
abundance: .
d_gene: TRBD2
v_gene: TRBV6-1
j_gene: TRBJ2-5
CDR3aa: CASSEAPAGGSWETQYF
CDR3nt: TGTGCCAGCAGTGAAGCGCCAGCGGGAGGGTCGTGGGAGACCCAGTACTTC

len: 11
abundance: .
d_gene: .
v_gene: TRBV20-1
j_gene: TRBJ2-7
CDR3aa: CSARYYYEQYF
CDR3nt: TGCAGTGCTAGATACTACTACGAGCAGTACTTC

len: 17
abundance: .
d_gene: .
v_gene: TRBV4-2
j_gene: TRBJ2-2
CDR3aa: CASSYYIQAPSTGELFF
CDR3nt: TGTGCCAGCAGTTATTACATACAGGCCCCGAGCACCGGGGAGCTGTTTTTT

len: 14
abundance: .
d_gene: .
v_gene: TRBV5-1
j_gene: TRBJ2-3
CDR3aa: CASSTETPTDTQYF
CDR3nt: TGCGCCAGCAGCACCGAGACTCCCACAGATACGCAGTATTTT

len: 16
abundance: .
d_gene: TRBD2
v_gene: TRBV7-9
j_gene: TRBJ2-3
CDR3aa: CASSQGTSGSTDTQYF
CDR3nt: TGTGCCAGCAGCCAGGGGACTAGCGGAAGCACAGATACGCAGTATTTT

len: 15
abundance: .
d_gene: .
v_gene: TRBV7-2
j_gene: TRBJ1-3
CDR3aa: CASSSLGGSGNTIYF
CDR3nt: TGTGCCAGCAGCTCCTTAGGGGGCTCTGGAAACACCATATATTTT

len: 14
abundance: .
d_gene: .
v_gene: TRBV6-1
j_gene: TRBJ2-2
CDR3aa: CASSEQANTGELFF
CDR3nt: TGTGCCAGCAGTGAACAGGCAAACACCGGGGAGCTGTTTTTT

len: 16
abundance: .
d_gene: TRBD2
v_gene: TRBV7-2
j_gene: TRBJ2-7
CDR3aa: CASSVGASGSFYEQYF
CDR3nt: TGTGCCAGCAGCGTAGGTGCTAGCGGGAGTTTTTACGAGCAGTACTTC

len: 15
abundance: .
d_gene: TRBD2
v_gene: TRBV29-1
j_gene: TRBJ2-3
CDR3aa: CSVQLAGGITDTQYF
CDR3nt: TGCAGCGTTCAACTGGCGGGGGGAATCACAGATACGCAGTATTTT

len: 15
abundance: .
d_gene: TRBD2
v_gene: TRBV6-4
j_gene: TRBJ2-3
CDR3aa: CASSAAGGGTDTQYF
CDR3nt: TGTGCCAGCAGTGCAGCGGGAGGGGGGACAGATACGCAGTATTTT

len: 17
abundance: .
d_gene: TRBD1
v_gene: TRBV27
j_gene: TRBJ2-6
CDR3aa: CASSLRGLRSGANVLTF
CDR3nt: TGTGCCAGCAGTCTGAGGGGGCTCCGCTCTGGGGCCAACGTCCTGACTTTC

len: 12
abundance: .
d_gene: .
v_gene: TRBV6-6
j_gene: TRBJ1-2
CDR3aa: CASSKGDYGYTF
CDR3nt: TGTGCCAGCAGCAAAGGGGACTATGGCTACACCTTC